One sample yielded the 25 T cell receptor beta chains listed below, sequenced in a study of T cells after yellow fever vaccination. TCRdb re-called the 5' RACE reads through MiXCR, storing one row per CDR3 protein. The sample comprises 600,000 to 750,000 distinct CDR3 sequences, 9% to 15% of which are singletons, and 15% rests with the top ten. The specimen was PBMCs, collected on the day of the yellow fever booster vaccination. The receptors here all came from a man aged 30-40 years who received the YFV17D yellow fever vaccine.

In its sample, this clonotype was seen a few times. V is TRBV27 and J is TRBJ2-7; maybe TRBD1 (5 bases). Deletions cut 4 bases from V and 2 bases from J, with 15 bases between. This CDR3 is 15 amino acids long. Looked up from germline, CDR1 is MNHEY and CDR2 is SMNVEV (reference sequence). In nucleotides, the CDR3 is TGTGCCAGCAGTTCTTTCTCGGTAGGGGCCTACGAGCAGTACTTC. It codes for CASSSFSVGAYEQYF.

This clonotype came up many times. The rearrangement links TRBV6-2 or TRBV6-3 to TRBJ2-3; D ambiguous. Trimming removed 6 bases at V and 6 bases at J, with 7 bases between. This CDR3 contains 11 residues. CDR1 and CDR2 (germline): MNHEY, SVGEGT. CDR3 nucleotide sequence: TGTGCCAGCAGCAATTCGGATACGCAGTATTTT. Translating gives CASSNSDTQYF.

This clonotype has only a few counts. This chain uses TRBV7-2 with TRBJ2-2, with 7 bases identical to TRBD1. The trim removed 5 bases at V and 7 bases at J, leaving 7 bases unmatched. The CDR3 is 14 residues long. Germline CDR1 SGHTA, CDR2 FQGNSA. CDR3 sequence reads: CASSTYSGGGELFF. Here the CDR3 DNA reads TGTGCCAGCAGCACCTACTCAGGGGGCGGGGAGCTGTTTTTT.

The J gene is TRBJ2-2, the V gene TRBV7-6; D perhaps matches TRBD2 (5 bases). There are 15 residues in the CDR3. The V end was cut by 3 bases, the J end by 4 bases, with 12 bases between. Germline V gene sequence: CDR1 SGHVS, CDR2 FNYEAQ. The CDR3 bases are TGTGCCAGCAGCTTCGCGGGCGGATTCACCGGGGAGCTGTTTTTT. It specifies CASSFAGGFTGELFF.

CDR3 coding DNA: TGCAGCGCCTCTGGCCAGGAGAACACTGAAGCTTTCTTT. Translated: CSASGQENTEAFF. The rearrangement joins TRBV29-1 to TRBJ1-1, with no clear D. V was trimmed by 7 bases and J by 1 base, leaving 13 bases between them. This CDR3 contains 13 residues. Germline lookup yields CDR1 SQVTM and CDR2 ANQGSEA.

This clonotype was recorded a few times. The rearrangement joins TRBV7-9 to TRBJ1-2, with D tentatively TRBD1 (5 bases). The length of the CDR3 is 16 residues. The V end lost 5 bases, the J end lost 0 bases, and 16 bases lay between the germline ends. Germline CDR1 and CDR2: SEHNR and FQNEAQ (reference sequence). CDR3 in DNA: TGTGCCAGCAGCCCCTCGGCGAGGGGCCCTAACTATGGCTACACCTTC. Protein sequence: CASSPSARGPNYGYTF.

This clonotype showed up just a few times. The gene calls are TRBV12-3 or TRBV12-4 and TRBJ2-1; D remains unclear. Trimming pared 1 base from V and 6 bases from J, leaving 10 bases between. This CDR3 is built from 14 residues. In DNA, the CDR3 is TGTGCCAGCAGTTTAGTAGGCCTACCCAATGAGCAGTTCTTC. As protein: CASSLVGLPNEQFF.

This clonotype was counted a few times. V usage is TRBV21-1 and J usage is TRBJ2-7; TRBD1 is taken as the D call from the table, unchecked against the DNA. TRBV21-1 is reported as a pseudogene. The CDR3 consists of 15 residues. The CDR3 DNA reads as TGTGCCAGCAGGGACCGGGGAGGCTACTCCTACGAGCAGTACTTC. Protein sequence: CASRDRGGYSYEQYF.

The rearrangement links TRBV29-1 to TRBJ1-5, with D unclear. The CDR3 loop spans 13 amino acids. CDR1 is SQVTM and CDR2 is ANQGSEA in the germline V gene. Trimming stripped 5 bases from V and 3 bases from J, with 11 bases between. CDR3 coding DNA: TGCAGCGTTATCCCCCGTGACAATCAGCCCCAGCATTTT. It codes for CSVIPRDNQPQHF. Supplemented by reference TRBV29-1 and TRBJ1-5, the full variable domain reads SAVISQKPSRDICQRGTSLTIQCQVDSQVTMMFWYRQQPGQSLTLIATANQGSEATYESGFVIDKFPISRPNLTFSTLTVSNMSPEDSSIYLCSVIPRDNQPQHFGDGTRLSIL.

V gene TRBV9 combines with J gene TRBJ2-2; 11 bases agree with TRBD1. CDR1 is SGDLS, CDR2 YYNGEE, per germline. V dropped 4 bases and J dropped 4; count of bases not matched to a gene: 6. The CDR3 covers 16 residues. This CDR3 is CASSILGTGGTGELFF. DNA of the CDR3: TGTGCCAGCAGCATCCTTGGGACAGGGGGCACCGGGGAGCTGTTTTTT.

This chain links TRBV5-1 with TRBJ2-1, with D perhaps TRBD1 (6 bases). V was pared by 5 bases and J by 4 bases, with 16 bases between. Germline V gene sequence: CDR1 SGHRS, CDR2 YFSETQ. CDR3 length equals 15 residues. DNA for the CDR3: TGCGCCAGCAGTTTGAGGACAGCCGAATACAATGAGCAGTTCTTC. Translation gives CASSLRTAEYNEQFF.

This clonotype came up a few times. CDR3 DNA: TGCAGTGCCCGAGCGGAGGTGGGGCGGGAGCAGTACTTC. This translates into CSARAEVGREQYF. This chain connects TRBV20-1 to TRBJ2-7; D assignment may be TRBD1 or TRBD2 (5 bases each). Trimming left V 6 bases short and J 7 bases short, with 19 bases between. Germline V CDR1 and CDR2: DFQATT, SNEGSKA (reference sequence). This CDR3 is 13 amino acids long.

The chain combines TRBV4-3 with TRBJ2-3; no definite D call. V shed 5 bases and J shed 1 base, with 13 bases lying between them. The CDR3 has 15 amino acids. CDR1 and CDR2 from the germline V gene are LGHNA and YSLEER. The DNA for the CDR3 is TGCGCCAGCAGCGCGCTAGTTGGCGGCACAGATACGCAGTATTTT. Translating it yields CASSALVGGTDTQYF.

The V gene is TRBV5-1, the J gene TRBJ1-1, with 7 bases fitting TRBD1. The CDR3 consists of 13 residues. The V gene's germline CDR1 is SGHRS and CDR2 YFSETQ. The V segment lost 6 bases and the J segment 4 bases; nucleotides outside the gene matches: 6. DNA for the CDR3: TGCGCCAGCACCCCAGGGGGAAGCACTGAAGCTTTCTTT. It yields the protein CASTPGGSTEAFF.

At least ten counts were recorded for this clonotype. In DNA, the CDR3 is TGTGCCAGCACCGGAGGGACTCAACTCTCCTACAATGAGCAGTTCTTC. Its protein product is CASTGGTQLSYNEQFF. This chain joins TRBV2 and TRBJ2-1, with D maybe TRBD2 (6 bases). This CDR3 has 16 amino acids. Deletions cut 7 bases from V and 0 bases from J, with 16 bases between. Germline lookup yields CDR1 SNHLY and CDR2 FYNNEI.

This chain joins TRBV6-5 and TRBJ2-7; D is possibly TRBD1 (5 bases). The V and J ends lost 0 bases and 3 bases respectively, with 15 bases between them. Germline CDR1 reads MNHEY; CDR2 reads SVGAGI. The CDR3 is made up of 16 amino acids. The CDR3 loop is CASSYSKAGIFYEQYF. CDR3 in DNA: TGTGCCAGCAGTTACTCGAAAGCAGGGATTTTCTACGAGCAGTACTTC.

This clonotype was observed at least ten times. CDR3 nucleotides: TGTGCCAGTAGTCGGACCAAAAGTTGGGCAGATACGCAGTATTTT. Translation gives CASSRTKSWADTQYF. V gene TRBV19 combines with J gene TRBJ2-3; D uncertain. CDR1 is LNHDA and CDR2 is SQIVND in the germline V gene (reference sequence). There are 15 residues in the CDR3. V shed 5 bases and J shed 4 bases, with 16 bases lying between them.

This clonotype was recorded a few times. This chain links TRBV4-3 with TRBJ2-2, with a tentative D call TRBD2 (6 bases). In germline, CDR1 is LGHNA, CDR2 YSLEER. Trimming took 0 bases from V and 1 from J, leaving 9 bases between them. The CDR3 is 16 residues long. CDR3 bases: TGCGCCAGCAGCCAAGATCGGGGGTTGAACACCGGGGAGCTGTTTTTT. This gives the protein CASSQDRGLNTGELFF.

Only a few counts were recorded for this clonotype. V is TRBV14 and J is TRBJ1-2; D gene ambiguous. This CDR3 has 14 residues. V lost 10 bases, J lost 8 bases, and 23 bases lay in between. Germline V lookup: CDR1 SGHDN, CDR2 FVKESK. The CDR3 protein is CATSVSSGANGYTF. DNA for the CDR3: TGTGCCACCTCAGTGTCTTCAGGAGCAAACGGCTACACCTTC. Supplemented by reference TRBV14 and TRBJ1-2, the full variable domain reads EAGVTQFPSHSVIEKGQTVTLRCDPISGHDNLYWYRRVMGKEIKFLLHFVKESKQDESGMPNNRFLAERTGGTYSTLKVQPAELEDSGVYFCATSVSSGANGYTFGSGTRLTVV.

This clonotype was seen many times. The junction does not match germline at one end; this may be a read error. The V and J genes are TRBV7-7 and TRBJ2-1, with 11 bases that match TRBD2. The CDR3 totals 14 residues. The germline V gene encodes CDR1 SSHAT and CDR2 FNYEAQ (reference sequence). CDR3 in DNA: TGTGCTAGCAGCACTAGCGGGGGATACAATGAGCAGTTCTTC. This translates into CASSTSGGYNEQFF.

This chain links TRBV5-1 with TRBJ2-3; no firm D call. Germline CDR1 and CDR2: SGHRS and YFSETQ. V was pared by 4 bases and J by 6 bases, with 15 bases between. This CDR3 is 14 amino acids long. This CDR3 is CASSPRVKSDTQYF. The CDR3 nucleotides read TGCGCCAGCAGCCCCCGGGTCAAGAGTGATACGCAGTATTTT.

This clonotype was observed a few times. The chain carries TRBV28 and TRBJ1-5; perhaps TRBD1 as D (5 bases). The V gene lost 5 bases and the J gene lost 4 bases, with 15 bases spanning the gap. The CDR3 contains 15 residues. Looked up from germline, CDR1 is MDHEN and CDR2 is SYDVKM. The CDR3 reads CASSIRDGQNQPQHF. Written as DNA, the CDR3 is TGTGCCAGCAGTATCCGGGACGGGCAAAATCAGCCCCAGCATTTT.

The V call is TRBV20-1, the J call TRBJ2-5; D remains unclear. The germline CDR1 and CDR2 sequences are DFQATT and SNEGSKA (reference sequence). The CDR3 totals 11 residues. Trimming left V 5 bases short and J 4 bases short, with 8 bases between. The CDR3 protein is CSAPNLETQYF. The DNA for the CDR3 is TGCAGTGCTCCTAATTTAGAGACCCAGTACTTC.

A few counts support this clonotype. The chain carries TRBV30 and TRBJ2-4; possible D gene TRBD1, 5 bases. This CDR3 spans 14 amino acids. Looked up from germline, CDR1 is GTSNPN and CDR2 is SVGIG (reference sequence). The ends were cut back, 6 bases at V and 0 bases at J, with 12 bases in the middle. The CDR3 bases are TGTGCCTGTCAGACAGACTTAGCCAAAAACATTCAGTACTTC. The encoded protein is CACQTDLAKNIQYF.

This clonotype was seen more than once but under ten times. The J gene is TRBJ2-7, the V gene TRBV5-6; D is perhaps TRBD2 (5 bases). The CDR3 runs 14 residues. Germline values: CDR1 SGHDT, CDR2 YYEEEE. V gave up 3 bases and J gave up 3 bases, with 13 bases separating them. The CDR3 spells CASSSPGGYYEQYF. The DNA of the CDR3 is TGTGCCAGCAGCTCTCCCGGCGGGTACTACGAGCAGTACTTC. The full variable domain, in which reference TRBV5-6 and TRBJ2-7 provide the parts outside the CDR3, is DAGVTQSPTHLIKTRGQQVTLRCSPKSGHDTVSWYQQALGQGPQFIFQYYEEEERQRGNFPDRFSGHQFPNYSSELNVNALLLGDSALYLCASSSPGGYYEQYFGPGTRLTVT.